The rows below give T cell receptor beta chains drawn from one sample of a study of blood T cell repertoires in COVID-19. Produced via immunoSEQ multiplex PCR; TCRdb's table is partial and in-frame only. The profile shows 200,000 to 250,000 clones, 87% of them singletons. Sequenced sample: PBMCs or T cells enriched from blood (not recorded which). The receptors were gathered from a man aged 25-45 years in a cohort exposed to, infected with or recovered from COVID-19 (not recorded which). The CDR3 runs from the conserved cysteine through the conserved F or W. A D gene is named only where the DNA matches it firmly. Expanded clones are given a class, and other clones once, few, many or no size at all.

clone_size | j_call | v_call | d_call | cdr3_aa | cdr3_nt
- | TRBJ1-1 | TRBV4-1 | - | CASSQAWGHKNTEAFF | TGCGCCAGCAGCCAAGCATGGGGACACAAAAACACTGAAGCTTTCTTT
- | TRBJ2-7 | TRBV7-8 | TRBD2 | CASSSSGRSYEQYF | TGTGCCAGCAGCTCTAGCGGGAGGAGCTACGAGCAGTACTTC
- | TRBJ1-1 | TRBV18 | - | CASSPDSPVPFMNTEAFF | TGTGCCAGCTCACCGGACAGTCCCGTCCCGTTCATGAACACTGAAGCTTTCTTT
- | TRBJ1-2 | TRBV7-2 | - | CASSLYLGAQGGYTF | TGTGCCAGCAGCTTATATCTGGGGGCGCAGGGTGGCTACACCTTC
- | TRBJ2-3 | TRBV7-6 | - | CASSPRGDTQYF | TGTGCCAGCAGCCCTCGAGGAGATACGCAGTATTTT
- | TRBJ2-1 | TRBV7-9 | - | CASSLTYNEQFF | TGTGCCAGCAGCTTGACTTACAATGAGCAGTTCTTC
few | TRBJ2-3 | TRBV27 | TRBD1 | CASSLGMDRATDTQYF | TGTGCCAGCAGCTTAGGAATGGACAGGGCTACAGATACGCAGTATTTT
- | TRBJ2-1 | TRBV7-9 | - | CASSLLVEEQFF | TGTGCCAGCAGCCTACTAGTCGAGGAGCAGTTCTTC
- | TRBJ2-2 | TRBV5-4 | - | CASSLVSGANTGELFF | TGTGCCAGCAGCTTGGTTTCCGGAGCGAACACCGGGGAGCTGTTTTTT
- | TRBJ1-1 | TRBV27 | - | CACTNRGRGTRRQNTEAFF | TGTGCCTGCACTAACCGAGGAAGGGGAACACGCCGGCAGAACACTGAAGCTTTCTTT
once | TRBJ2-7 | TRBV19 | - | CASSRGGAYSYEQYF | TGTGCCAGCAGCCGTGGCGGAGCCTATTCCTACGAGCAGTACTTC
- | TRBJ2-4 | TRBV28 | TRBD1 | CASSSPGQLAKNIQYF | TGTGCCAGCAGTTCTCCGGGACAGTTAGCCAAAAACATTCAGTACTTC
- | TRBJ2-3 | TRBV9 | - | CASSRDSATDTQYF | TGTGCCAGCAGCCGGGACTCCGCCACAGATACGCAGTATTTT
- | TRBJ1-1 | TRBV19 | - | CASKNRIPNTEAFF | TGTGCCAGTAAGAACAGGATTCCGAACACTGAAGCTTTCTTT
- | TRBJ2-1 | TRBV2 | - | CASRMGEEARNEQFF | TGTGCCAGCAGAATGGGGGAGGAGGCCCGCAATGAGCAGTTCTTC
- | TRBJ1-2 | TRBV15 | - | CATSRDSGQLYGYTF | TGTGCCACCAGCAGAGATTCCGGACAGCTTTATGGCTACACCTTC
once | TRBJ2-7 | TRBV11-3 | TRBD1 | CASSAGTGPNEQYF | TGTGCCAGCAGCGCCGGGACAGGGCCAAACGAGCAGTACTTC
- | TRBJ2-1 | TRBV7-9 | TRBD2 | CASSATSGWTYNEQFF | TGTGCCAGCAGCGCAACTAGCGGGTGGACCTACAATGAGCAGTTCTTC
- | TRBJ1-1 | TRBV27 | - | CASSQTRAGITEAFF | TGTGCCAGCAGCCAAACCAGGGCAGGCATAACTGAAGCTTTCTTT
once | TRBJ1-4 | TRBV2 | TRBD1 | CASSPDRAGPFEKLFF | TGTGCCAGCAGTCCGGACAGGGCAGGCCCTTTCGAAAAACTGTTTTTT
- | TRBJ2-7 | TRBV5-5 | - | CASSLAQGKRTYEQYF | TGTGCCAGCAGCTTGGCCCAGGGGAAAAGGACCTACGAGCAGTACTTC
- | TRBJ1-4 | TRBV5-1 | TRBD1 | CASSPRDRGTSGLFF | TGCGCCAGCAGCCCCCGGGACAGGGGCACGTCGGGACTGTTTTTT
- | TRBJ2-4 | TRBV7-2 | - | CASSSPPSEKNIQYF | TGTGCCAGCAGCTCCCCCCCCAGCGAAAAAAACATTCAGTACTTC
- | TRBJ1-1 | TRBV12-3/TRBV12-4 | - | CASSLVVLPEAFF | TGTGCCAGCAGTTTGGTAGTTTTGCCTGAAGCTTTCTTT
- | TRBJ2-7 | TRBV10-3 | TRBD2 | CAIKGTSGSYEQYF | TGTGCCATCAAGGGGACTAGCGGGAGTTACGAGCAGTACTTC
- | TRBJ1-4 | TRBV9 | TRBD1 | CASSPTGSNEKLFF | TGTGCCAGCAGTCCGACAGGGTCTAATGAAAAACTGTTTTTT
- | TRBJ1-2 | TRBV5-4 | - | CASSLPGDYGYTF | TGTGCCAGCAGCTTGCCAGGGGACTATGGCTACACCTTC
- | TRBJ1-5 | TRBV21-1 | - | CASSKGHSRLKHF | TGTGCCAGCAGCAAAGGCCACAGCCGCCTGAAGCATTTT
- | TRBJ2-5 | TRBV7-2 | TRBD1 | CASSLAQGARETQYF | TGTGCCAGCAGCTTAGCACAGGGGGCGCGGGAGACCCAGTACTTC
once | TRBJ1-6 | TRBV7-8 | TRBD1 | CASSLRQGVNSPLHF | TGTGCCAGCAGCCTTAGACAGGGGGTGAATTCACCCCTCCACTTT
- | TRBJ1-2 | TRBV19 | TRBD1 | CATAGGTGGTSYGYTF | TGTGCCACCGCCGGGGGTACAGGGGGAACAAGCTATGGCTACACCTTC
- | TRBJ1-3 | TRBV4-3 | - | CASSRGGTGNTIYF | TGCGCCAGCAGCCGTGGGGGCACTGGAAACACCATATATTTT
once | TRBJ2-7 | TRBV28 | TRBD1 | CASRTTGTPYEQYF | TGTGCCAGCAGAACGACAGGGACCCCCTACGAGCAGTACTTC
- | TRBJ1-1 | TRBV19 | - | CASRTLGHSNTEAFF | TGTGCCAGTAGGACCCTGGGACATTCGAACACTGAAGCTTTCTTT
once | TRBJ2-1 | TRBV5-8 | TRBD1 | CASSLFRQGPINEQFF | TGTGCCAGCAGCTTATTTCGACAGGGGCCGATCAATGAGCAGTTCTTC
- | TRBJ2-7 | TRBV2 | TRBD1 | CASSGGQGIYEQYF | TGTGCCAGCAGTGGGGGACAGGGTATCTACGAGCAGTACTTC
- | TRBJ2-1 | TRBV11-2 | - | CASTRLRSNEQFF | TGTGCCAGCACCCGTCTGCGGAGCAATGAGCAGTTCTTC
- | TRBJ2-3 | TRBV7-8 | TRBD2 | CASSSRTSSPTDTQYF | TGTGCCAGCAGCTCGAGGACTAGCTCCCCCACAGATACGCAGTATTTT
- | TRBJ1-3 | TRBV4-2 | - | CASSQDRVSGNTIYF | TGTGCCAGCAGCCAAGATCGGGTCTCTGGAAACACCATATATTTT
- | TRBJ2-1 | TRBV15 | - | CATSRIFGNEQFF | TGTGCCACCAGCAGAATATTCGGCAATGAGCAGTTCTTC
few | TRBJ1-2 | TRBV25-1 | - | CASSALYGYTF | TGTGCCAGCAGTGCCCTGTATGGCTACACCTTC
- | TRBJ2-3 | TRBV4-1 | TRBD1 | CASSQGLTGGTDTQYF | TGCGCCAGCAGCCAAGGACTTACAGGGGGCACAGATACGCAGTATTTT
- | TRBJ2-3 | TRBV7-6 | TRBD2 | CASSLEPSGTSTDTQYF | TGTGCCAGCAGCTTAGAGCCTAGCGGGACTAGCACAGATACGCAGTATTTT
few | TRBJ2-1 | TRBV11-3 | - | CASSAADEQFF | TGTGCCAGCAGCGCTGCGGATGAGCAGTTCTTC
- | TRBJ1-1 | TRBV15 | - | CATSRERGSPNTEAFF | TGTGCCACCAGCAGAGAGCGGGGCAGCCCGAACACTGAAGCTTTCTTT
- | TRBJ1-1 | TRBV20-1 | TRBD1 | CSGTGGTEAFF | TGCAGTGGGACAGGGGGGACTGAAGCTTTCTTT
- | TRBJ2-1 | TRBV5-4 | TRBD1 | CASSSRQGNEQFF | TGTGCCAGCAGCTCACGACAGGGTAATGAGCAGTTCTTC
- | TRBJ2-7 | TRBV6-5 | - | CASTGEAEQYF | TGTGCCAGCACTGGGGAGGCGGAGCAGTACTTC
few | TRBJ1-2 | TRBV4-1 | - | CASSQGQGQDNANYGYTF | TGCGCCAGCAGCCAAGGCCAGGGGCAGGATAATGCTAACTATGGCTACACCTTC
once | TRBJ1-4 | TRBV5-4 | - | CASSLAAATNEKLFF | TGTGCCAGCAGCTTGGCCGCGGCAACTAATGAAAAACTGTTTTTT
once | TRBJ1-6 | TRBV6-1 | - | CASSERPGKTDSPLHF | TGTGCCAGCAGTGAACGGCCGGGGAAGACGGATTCACCCCTCCACTTT
- | TRBJ2-2 | TRBV6-5 | - | CATSYLASNTGELFF | TGTGCCACCAGTTATCTAGCTTCGAACACCGGGGAGCTGTTTTTT
- | TRBJ1-5 | TRBV7-2 | - | CASNQGYSNQPQHF | TGTGCCAGCAATCAGGGGTATAGCAATCAGCCCCAGCATTTT
- | TRBJ2-7 | TRBV29-1 | TRBD2 | CSVERELGEQYF | TGCAGCGTTGAGCGGGAGTTGGGCGAGCAGTACTTC
- | TRBJ2-3 | TRBV19 | TRBD2 | CATKSRTSGRTDTQYF | TGTGCCACCAAATCGCGGACTAGCGGGAGAACAGATACGCAGTATTTT
- | TRBJ2-6 | TRBV6-2/TRBV6-3 | TRBD1 | CASSYPTGAGANVLTF | TGTGCCAGCAGTTACCCGACAGGGGCTGGGGCCAACGTCCTGACTTTC
- | TRBJ1-2 | TRBV18 | - | CASSPPTGGYTF | TGTGCCAGCTCACCACCGACAGGTGGCTACACCTTC
- | TRBJ2-7 | TRBV27 | TRBD1 | CASSFGQGAREQYF | TGTGCCAGCAGTTTTGGGCAGGGGGCAAGAGAGCAGTACTTC
- | TRBJ2-1 | TRBV6-5 | TRBD1 | CASSRGQGNEQFF | TGTGCCAGCAGCCGGGGACAGGGCAATGAGCAGTTCTTC
- | TRBJ2-7 | TRBV6-1 | - | CASSELKGPASYEQYF | TGTGCCAGCAGTGAACTGAAGGGGCCGGCATCCTACGAGCAGTACTTC